This entry concerns a single T cell receptor (beta chain). Its cognate antigen is unknown. This entry belongs to a study of cytomegalovirus exposure and HLA in healthy donors. The validation cohort, a group of 120 subjects, included the donors and was separate from the roughly 720-subject first cohort. The CDR3 is made up of 14 amino acids. V was clipped by 7 bases and J by 4 bases, with 13 bases between them. Germline V CDR1 and CDR2: LNHDA, SQIVND (reference sequence). Profiling relied on immunoSEQ multiplex PCR, and the TCRdb table lists in-frame clones only, not all of them. The sample lists some 350,000 clones, 87% occurring once. Whole-study findings and limits: The tendency of first-cohort TCR clusters to co-occur in the 120 validation repertoires was the finding of a later analysis. It was confirmed in vitro that a few of the CMV-associated chains were specific for CMV antigens. According to reports, the classifier identified cytomegalovirus status with high specificity and sensitivity.

Sequencing used PBMCs. The TCR comes from a woman in her 30s in good health and CMV-seropositive. This sequence joins TRBV19 and TRBJ1-4; a weak D match, TRBD1 (5 bases). DNA of the CDR3: TGTGCCAGTACCGAAGACAGCCTTAATGAAAAACTGTTTTTT. Translating it yields CASTEDSLNEKLFF.